These T cell receptor beta chains were read from a single sample in a study of blood T cells in healthy people across ages. TCRdb redid the calling of the 5' RACE reads with MiXCR, one entry per CDR3 protein. Here the sample spans some 730,000 distinct CDR3 sequences, around a fifth being singletons. Input material: blood. The receptors stem from a man aged 70-80 years in good health. CDR3s include the opening cysteine and the closing phenylalanine or tryptophan. The D gene is left open where the match is weak. Clone size is not always given. Where it is, it says once, few, many or a class for expanded clones.

DNA	CDR3	J	V	D	size	length
TGCGCCAGCAGCTTGGCCGGGATAGCGGGGAGCGAGCAGTACTTC	CASSLAGIAGSEQYF	TRBJ2-7	TRBV5-1	TRBD2	many	15
TGCAGTGCTAGAGTCCTGGCGGGAGGCTTAGATACGCAGTATTTT	CSARVLAGGLDTQYF	TRBJ2-3	TRBV20-1	TRBD2	few	15
TGTGCCAGCATTCGGGCTAGCGATTCACCCCTCCACTTT	CASIRASDSPLHF	TRBJ1-6	TRBV6-1	.	few	13
TGTGCCAGCAGCAAAGCCGGGGCCCAAGAGACCCAGTACTTC	CASSKAGAQETQYF	TRBJ2-5	TRBV6-1	.	.	14
TGCGCCAGCAGCTTGGCCGGGGGGGACACTGAAGCTTGCTTT	CASSLAGGDTEACF	TRBJ1-1	TRBV5-1	.	few	14
TGCAGTGCTAGAGGGCGGACAGCTACTGAAGCTTTCTTT	CSARGRTATEAFF	TRBJ1-1	TRBV20-1	.	few	13
TGTGCCATTCAATCGGACAGGACCATAGTAGGCTACACCTTC	CAIQSDRTIVGYTF	TRBJ1-2	TRBV28	TRBD1	.	14
TGTGCCAGCAGCTTGCTAGGGGGGAAGTACTTC	CASSLLGGKYF	TRBJ2-7	TRBV28	.	.	11
TGTGCCAGTAGTGGCGGGGCTGCGGATACGCAGTATTTT	CASSGGAADTQYF	TRBJ2-3	TRBV19	.	few	13
TGCGCCAGCCCCGAGGTTCACGAGCAGTACTTC	CASPEVHEQYF	TRBJ2-7	TRBV5-1	.	once	11
TGTGCCACCGAGGGACTCCCCTACTCCTACGAGCAGTACTTC	CATEGLPYSYEQYF	TRBJ2-7	TRBV24-1	.	once	14
TGTGCCAGCAGCCAAGGTCTGGTACAGGGGAATGAAAAACTGTTTTTT	CASSQGLVQGNEKLFF	TRBJ1-4	TRBV3-1	TRBD1	.	16
TGTGCCAGCAGTGGGGGGTCCACTAGCACAGATACGCAGTATTTT	CASSGGSTSTDTQYF	TRBJ2-3	TRBV2	.	.	15
TGTGCCAGCAGCTTATTGTCTGGGAGAGGATCTGGGGCCAACGTCCTGACTTTC	CASSLLSGRGSGANVLTF	TRBJ2-6	TRBV7-8	.	many	18
TGCGCCAGCAGCTCGGGACTCCAAAATTCACCCCTCCACTTT	CASSSGLQNSPLHF	TRBJ1-6	TRBV5-1	.	many	14
TGCAGCGTTGTTGGGACAGACTATGGCTACACCTTC	CSVVGTDYGYTF	TRBJ1-2	TRBV29-1	TRBD1	few	12
TGTGCCAGCAGAGCGGGGGAAAACAATGAGCAGTTCTTC	CASRAGENNEQFF	TRBJ2-1	TRBV12-3/TRBV12-4	TRBD2	few	13
TGTGCCACCACGGGGAGCTCCTACAATGAGCAGTTCTTC	CATTGSSYNEQFF	TRBJ2-1	TRBV24-1	.	few	13
TGTGCCACCAGTGATTCTGACTGGGGCTACGAGCAGTACTTC	CATSDSDWGYEQYF	TRBJ2-7	TRBV24-1	.	few	14
TGTGCCAGCAGGGACGGGGGCGCCTATAATTCACCCCTCCACTTT	CASRDGGAYNSPLHF	TRBJ1-6	TRBV12-3/TRBV12-4	.	.	15
TGCGCCAGCAGCCCACTCCGGGGGGAAGACACTGAAGCTTTCTTT	CASSPLRGEDTEAFF	TRBJ1-1	TRBV4-1	.	few	15
TGTGCCACAAGGTTGCTGGGGGCGGGTAGTAGCTACACCTTC	CATRLLGAGSSYTF	TRBJ1-2	TRBV6-6	.	.	14
TGTGCCAGCAGCTCCGGGACAGGGAAGCTAAGTGGCTACACCTTC	CASSSGTGKLSGYTF	TRBJ1-2	TRBV13	TRBD1	.	15
TGTGCCAGCAGCCTTCGGACAGGGGCCCATGGCTACACCTTC	CASSLRTGAHGYTF	TRBJ1-2	TRBV3-1	TRBD1	.	14
TGTGCCAGCAGTGCCGGGACGGGGGCCGCCACAGATACGCAGTATTTT	CASSAGTGAATDTQYF	TRBJ2-3	TRBV12-3/TRBV12-4	.	few	16
TGTGCCAGCAGACCCCTCTATGATGAGCAGTTCTTC	CASRPLYDEQFF	TRBJ2-1	TRBV12-3/TRBV12-4	.	.	12
TGTGCCAGCAGGCGAGCGGGGGGGGTTGAGCAGTTCTTC	CASRRAGGVEQFF	TRBJ2-1	TRBV7-8	TRBD2	.	13
TGTGCCAGCAGTTTGTACGGAATGAACACTGAAGCTTTCTTT	CASSLYGMNTEAFF	TRBJ1-1	TRBV7-2	.	many	14
TGTGCCAGCAGTTTATTAACTAATGAAAAACTGTTTTTT	CASSLLTNEKLFF	TRBJ1-4	TRBV12-3/TRBV12-4	.	.	13
TGCAGTGCTAGAGGACCTAACCGGGGGACCCAGTACTTC	CSARGPNRGTQYF	TRBJ2-5	TRBV20-1	.	few	13
TGCAGTGCTAGAGTTTTAGGCGGGAGCCCCTACAATGAGCAGTTCTTC	CSARVLGGSPYNEQFF	TRBJ2-1	TRBV20-1	TRBD2	few	16
TGTGCCACCAGTGATCCCGGGACAGGGTGGACCGGGGAGCTGTTTTTT	CATSDPGTGWTGELFF	TRBJ2-2	TRBV24-1	TRBD1	few	16
TGCAGATTTGATGGGAGGGCCTCCTACAATGAGCAGTTCTTC	CRFDGRASYNEQFF	TRBJ2-1	TRBV20-1	TRBD2	.	14
TGCGCCAGCAGCTTGGAAAGGGCCCCAGTTAATGATGAGCAGTTCTTC	CASSLERAPVNDEQFF	TRBJ2-1	TRBV5-1	.	.	16
TGTGCCACCTCAACTAGCAGCAGCACAGATACGCAGTATTTT	CATSTSSSTDTQYF	TRBJ2-3	TRBV6-2/TRBV6-3	.	few	14
TGCAGCGTTGAAGATCACGCCGGCACAGATACGCAGTATTTT	CSVEDHAGTDTQYF	TRBJ2-3	TRBV29-1	.	few	14
TGTGCCAGCGGACGTACAGGGGTCAATGAGCAGTTCTTC	CASGRTGVNEQFF	TRBJ2-1	TRBV6-6	TRBD1	few	13
TGTGCCAGTAGTGCGGGGACAGGGAGGACCAAAAACATTCAGTACTTC	CASSAGTGRTKNIQYF	TRBJ2-4	TRBV19	TRBD1	few	16
TGTGCCAGCAGCTTAGGGTGGGGGGACCCGAGCACTGAAGCTTTCTTT	CASSLGWGDPSTEAFF	TRBJ1-1	TRBV7-9	.	.	16
TGTGCCAGCAGCAGACAGGGTCCGAGCACAGATACGCAGTATTTT	CASSRQGPSTDTQYF	TRBJ2-3	TRBV7-9	TRBD1	few	15
TGTGCCAGCAGGAGTTACATCCAAGTCACTGAAGCTTTCTTT	CASRSYIQVTEAFF	TRBJ1-1	TRBV6-5	.	few	14
TGTGCCAGCAGCCAGGAAGGACTAGCGGGGGGGTCCGGGGAGCTGTTTTTT	CASSQEGLAGGSGELFF	TRBJ2-2	TRBV4-2	TRBD2	once	17
TGTGCCAGCAGTTTATCAGGGCCCCCTGGACAAGAGACCCAGTACTTC	CASSLSGPPGQETQYF	TRBJ2-5	TRBV28	.	.	16
TGTGCCAGCAGTAGCCGACAGGGAGGCTACACCTTC	CASSSRQGGYTF	TRBJ1-2	TRBV6-5	TRBD1	few	12
TGTGCCAGCAGCCAAGAAAGCCCTATGTGGGCGAACTATGGCTACACCTTC	CASSQESPMWANYGYTF	TRBJ1-2	TRBV14	.	few	17
TGTGCCATCAAAAGACAGGGGGCAGAGGATGGCTACACCTTC	CAIKRQGAEDGYTF	TRBJ1-2	TRBV10-3	TRBD1	.	14
TGCAGTGCTGGGGGACTAGCGCCACAAGAGACCCAGTACTTC	CSAGGLAPQETQYF	TRBJ2-5	TRBV20-1	TRBD2	once	14
TGCAGTGCTAGGAGGGGGCTGAAAACTGAAGCTTTCTTT	CSARRGLKTEAFF	TRBJ1-1	TRBV20-1	TRBD1	few	13
TGTGCCAGCAGTTTAGGTCGGACTAGCGGGAGGACCGGGGAGCTGTTTTTT	CASSLGRTSGRTGELFF	TRBJ2-2	TRBV12-3/TRBV12-4	TRBD2	.	17
TGTGCCAGCAGCTTAACCTGGCGGGAGACCCAGTACTTC	CASSLTWRETQYF	TRBJ2-5	TRBV7-3	.	many	13
TGTGCCAGCAATCAGCAAGGGTTAAATGAGCAGTTCTTC	CASNQQGLNEQFF	TRBJ2-1	TRBV2	.	few	13
TGCAGTGCTAGAGGCCCGGGGGGGAACACTGAAGCTTTCTTT	CSARGPGGNTEAFF	TRBJ1-1	TRBV20-1	.	many	14
TGTGCCAGCAACCAGGGACGGGTCCAAGAGACCCAGTACTTC	CASNQGRVQETQYF	TRBJ2-5	TRBV7-2	.	.	14